A selection of T cell receptor beta chains follows, all from one sample in a study of early T cells in non-severe SARS-CoV-2 infection. MiXCR was run by TCRdb on the 5' RACE reads, yielding one entry per CDR3 protein. The sample consists of more than 90,000 distinct CDR3 sequences, 8% to 13% of them appearing once. Source material: whole blood. The receptors originated from an adult who was a healthcare worker with PCR-confirmed SARS-CoV-2 infection or an uninfected control (not recorded which). Each CDR3 is given with its conserved first and last residue. The D gene is left open where the match is weak. Part of the rows lack a size; the others show once, few, many or a class for expanded clones.

d_gene: TRBD1
v_gene: TRBV18
abundance: -
j_gene: TRBJ2-1
CDR3nt: TGTGCCAGCTCACCGGGCTTACAGGGGATCATCTCCTACAATGAGCAGTTCTTC
CDR3aa: CASSPGLQGIISYNEQFF

d_gene: -
v_gene: TRBV28
abundance: -
j_gene: TRBJ2-7
CDR3nt: TGTGCCAGCAGCCTTTTCCGGGAGAAGTCCTACGAGCAGTACTTC
CDR3aa: CASSLFREKSYEQYF

d_gene: TRBD1
v_gene: TRBV5-1
abundance: -
j_gene: TRBJ1-5
CDR3nt: TGCGCCAGCAGCTTGGGCCCCACAGGGGGAACTCAGCCCCAGCATTTT
CDR3aa: CASSLGPTGGTQPQHF

d_gene: -
v_gene: TRBV6-2/TRBV6-3
abundance: -
j_gene: TRBJ2-1
CDR3nt: TGTGCCAGCAGTTACGGGTCACGGGACAATGAGCAGTTCTTC
CDR3aa: CASSYGSRDNEQFF

d_gene: -
v_gene: TRBV18
abundance: -
j_gene: TRBJ1-3
CDR3nt: TGTGCCAGCTCACTGGAGGTCCGCTCTGGAAACACCATATATTTT
CDR3aa: CASSLEVRSGNTIYF

d_gene: -
v_gene: TRBV5-1
abundance: many
j_gene: TRBJ2-3
CDR3nt: TGCGCCAGCAGTGAATACAGGACAGATACGCAGTATTTT
CDR3aa: CASSEYRTDTQYF

d_gene: TRBD1
v_gene: TRBV20-1
abundance: -
j_gene: TRBJ1-5
CDR3nt: TGCAGTGCTCGCTCCGGGACAGGGAGAGGGCCCCAGCATTTT
CDR3aa: CSARSGTGRGPQHF

d_gene: -
v_gene: TRBV20-1
abundance: -
j_gene: TRBJ1-4
CDR3nt: TGCAGTGCTAGAGATACTCTCCGGGAAAAACTGTTTTTT
CDR3aa: CSARDTLREKLFF

d_gene: -
v_gene: TRBV7-2
abundance: many
j_gene: TRBJ1-6
CDR3nt: TGTGCCAGCAGCTTAGCTACTCAGGGGAATTCACCCCTCCACTTT
CDR3aa: CASSLATQGNSPLHF

d_gene: -
v_gene: TRBV6-5
abundance: -
j_gene: TRBJ2-2
CDR3nt: TGTGCCAGCAGTTATAGTCCAGGGGACCCCGGGGAGCTGTTTTTT
CDR3aa: CASSYSPGDPGELFF

d_gene: -
v_gene: TRBV6-1
abundance: -
j_gene: TRBJ1-2
CDR3nt: TGTGCCAGCAGGGGGGCCTTCCTATTACTGGGCTACACCTTC
CDR3aa: CASRGAFLLLGYTF

d_gene: TRBD2
v_gene: TRBV20-1
abundance: many
j_gene: TRBJ2-3
CDR3nt: TGCAGTGCCAACCCGGCTAGCGGGGCAAGCACAGATACGCAGTATTTT
CDR3aa: CSANPASGASTDTQYF

d_gene: -
v_gene: TRBV7-8
abundance: few
j_gene: TRBJ1-1
CDR3nt: TGTGCCAGCAGCCCAAGGCAGGGGACGAACACTGAAGCTTTCTTT
CDR3aa: CASSPRQGTNTEAFF

d_gene: -
v_gene: TRBV7-2
abundance: -
j_gene: TRBJ2-7
CDR3nt: TGTGCCAGCAGCTTAAAGACGGTCACCTACGAGCAGTACTTC
CDR3aa: CASSLKTVTYEQYF

d_gene: -
v_gene: TRBV30
abundance: -
j_gene: TRBJ2-7
CDR3nt: TGTGCCTGGAGTGTCGTGGGGGGCACCACCTACGAGCAGTACTTC
CDR3aa: CAWSVVGGTTYEQYF

d_gene: TRBD1
v_gene: TRBV20-1
abundance: many
j_gene: TRBJ2-4
CDR3nt: TGCAGTGCTAGGGCCTCAGGGGGTCGGAACATTCAGTACTTC
CDR3aa: CSARASGGRNIQYF

d_gene: -
v_gene: TRBV20-1
abundance: -
j_gene: TRBJ2-3
CDR3nt: TGCAGTGCGAAGCTCAGGGAAACAGATACGCAGTATTTT
CDR3aa: CSAKLRETDTQYF

d_gene: TRBD2
v_gene: TRBV7-2
abundance: -
j_gene: TRBJ2-7
CDR3nt: TGTGCCAGCAGCTTCTCCGGGACTAGCGGGTCCTACGAGCAGTACTTC
CDR3aa: CASSFSGTSGSYEQYF

d_gene: -
v_gene: TRBV11-2
abundance: few
j_gene: TRBJ2-2
CDR3nt: TGTGCCAGCAGCCCGTCCGCGAACACCGGGGAGCTGTTTTTT
CDR3aa: CASSPSANTGELFF

d_gene: -
v_gene: TRBV10-2
abundance: many
j_gene: TRBJ2-1
CDR3nt: TGCGCCAGCAAGACTTCTCCCAACTACAATGAGCAGTTCTTC
CDR3aa: CASKTSPNYNEQFF

d_gene: -
v_gene: TRBV27
abundance: many
j_gene: TRBJ1-1
CDR3nt: TGTGCCAGCAGCCGCGACAGTGTGAACACTGAAGCTTTCTTT
CDR3aa: CASSRDSVNTEAFF

d_gene: TRBD1
v_gene: TRBV27
abundance: many
j_gene: TRBJ2-5
CDR3nt: TGTGCCAGCAGGAGACAGGGGCAAGAGACCCAGTACTTC
CDR3aa: CASRRQGQETQYF

d_gene: -
v_gene: TRBV30
abundance: few
j_gene: TRBJ1-5
CDR3nt: TGTGCCTGGAACACATCGAAGCGCAATCAGCCCCAGCATTTT
CDR3aa: CAWNTSKRNQPQHF

d_gene: TRBD1
v_gene: TRBV7-9
abundance: few
j_gene: TRBJ1-2
CDR3nt: TGTGCCAGCAGCTTTAAGAAGGACAGGCCGCTCTATGGCTACACCTTC
CDR3aa: CASSFKKDRPLYGYTF

d_gene: -
v_gene: TRBV7-9
abundance: -
j_gene: TRBJ1-3
CDR3nt: TGTGCCAGCAGCACTGAAAACACCATATATTTT
CDR3aa: CASSTENTIYF

d_gene: TRBD2
v_gene: TRBV5-1
abundance: many
j_gene: TRBJ2-3
CDR3nt: TGCGCCAGCAGCTTGGGTCGCGGGAGGACCACAGATACGCAGTATTTT
CDR3aa: CASSLGRGRTTDTQYF

d_gene: -
v_gene: TRBV27
abundance: few
j_gene: TRBJ1-1
CDR3nt: TGTGCCAGCAGTTTAAGACAGAGCTACATGAACACTGAAGCTTTCTTT
CDR3aa: CASSLRQSYMNTEAFF

d_gene: TRBD2
v_gene: TRBV7-2
abundance: -
j_gene: TRBJ2-7
CDR3nt: TGTGCCAGCAGCTTAGCAGGACTAGCGGGAGGATGGTCCTACGAGCAGTACTTC
CDR3aa: CASSLAGLAGGWSYEQYF

d_gene: -
v_gene: TRBV11-1
abundance: many
j_gene: TRBJ2-7
CDR3nt: TGTGCCAGCAGCTTATTAGAATTAAACGAGCAGTACTTC
CDR3aa: CASSLLELNEQYF

d_gene: TRBD1
v_gene: TRBV28
abundance: many
j_gene: TRBJ1-1
CDR3nt: TGTGCCAGCAAGGGGGGGACAGGGGTAACTGAAGCTTTCTTT
CDR3aa: CASKGGTGVTEAFF

d_gene: TRBD2
v_gene: TRBV24-1
abundance: -
j_gene: TRBJ2-3
CDR3nt: TGTGCCACCAGGGGGCTAGCGGAAGCCTCTAGCACAGATACGCAGTATTTT
CDR3aa: CATRGLAEASSTDTQYF

d_gene: TRBD1
v_gene: TRBV20-1
abundance: many
j_gene: TRBJ1-6
CDR3nt: TGCAGTGCCAGGGGACTTGGGACAGGGTCACCCCTCCACTTT
CDR3aa: CSARGLGTGSPLHF

d_gene: TRBD1
v_gene: TRBV7-2
abundance: -
j_gene: TRBJ2-3
CDR3nt: TGTGCCAGCAGCCCCTACAGGGGGCAAGATACGCAGTATTTT
CDR3aa: CASSPYRGQDTQYF

d_gene: -
v_gene: TRBV20-1
abundance: -
j_gene: TRBJ2-7
CDR3nt: TGCAGTGCTAGAGACCCCTCCTCCTACGAGCAGTACTTC
CDR3aa: CSARDPSSYEQYF

d_gene: -
v_gene: TRBV5-1
abundance: few
j_gene: TRBJ1-1
CDR3nt: TGCGCCAGCAGCTTGGTCCCAGGGGAGAACACTGAAGCTTTCTTT
CDR3aa: CASSLVPGENTEAFF

d_gene: -
v_gene: TRBV27
abundance: many
j_gene: TRBJ1-6
CDR3nt: TGTGCCAGCAGTTTTCGAGGTTCACCCCTCCACTTT
CDR3aa: CASSFRGSPLHF

d_gene: TRBD2
v_gene: TRBV11-3
abundance: many
j_gene: TRBJ2-3
CDR3nt: TGTGCCAGCAGCGCCGGACTAGCAGATACGCAGTATTTT
CDR3aa: CASSAGLADTQYF

d_gene: -
v_gene: TRBV28
abundance: few
j_gene: TRBJ1-2
CDR3nt: TGTGCCAGCAGTCCCGTCAACTATGGCTACACCTTC
CDR3aa: CASSPVNYGYTF

d_gene: -
v_gene: TRBV20-1
abundance: few
j_gene: TRBJ2-5
CDR3nt: TGCAGTGTCAGTCAAGCGGAAGAGACCCAGTACTTC
CDR3aa: CSVSQAEETQYF

d_gene: -
v_gene: TRBV7-2
abundance: few
j_gene: TRBJ1-2
CDR3nt: TGTGCCAGCAGCTTAAAAGGGGCTACTAGCCCCGACTACACCTTC
CDR3aa: CASSLKGATSPDYTF

d_gene: -
v_gene: TRBV7-6
abundance: many
j_gene: TRBJ1-3
CDR3nt: TGTGCCAGCAGCTTAGCGAAGGCGGGGATCTCTGGAAACACCATATATTTT
CDR3aa: CASSLAKAGISGNTIYF

d_gene: -
v_gene: TRBV4-1
abundance: few
j_gene: TRBJ2-7
CDR3nt: TGCGCCAGCAGCCAAGCCCTGAGGTACGAGCAGTACTTC
CDR3aa: CASSQALRYEQYF

d_gene: TRBD1
v_gene: TRBV29-1
abundance: few
j_gene: TRBJ1-2
CDR3nt: TGCAGCGTTGTGGACAGGGCGCGTGACTATGGCTACACCTTC
CDR3aa: CSVVDRARDYGYTF

d_gene: -
v_gene: TRBV15
abundance: -
j_gene: TRBJ1-2
CDR3nt: TGTGCCACTAACGGGGGGCGCTATGGCTACACCTTC
CDR3aa: CATNGGRYGYTF